A selection of T cell receptor beta chains follows, all from one sample in a study of a mutant IDH1 vaccine in newly diagnosed glioma. No antigen has been assigned to these receptors. Profiled with immunoSEQ multiplex PCR; TCRdb holds only in-frame clones, not every one. The table includes 40,000 to 45,000 clones, approximately 86% detected once. The sequences come from PBMCs, collected from a glioma patient whose treatment included an IDH1 peptide vaccine. The receptor set was obtained from a man aged 18 to 29 with glioma. Some clones in this sample may be carry-over from other donors' samples. Each CDR3 is given without its conserved first and last residue. D genes are given only for firm matches.

cdr3_aa,v_call,d_call
ASGVGGPREQY,TRBV19,TRBD2
ASSQDQARNTEAF,TRBV14,-
ASSQEASESYEQY,TRBV4-3,-
ASLKAGRNTEAF,TRBV2,-
ASSSETGSGEQY,TRBV5-6,TRBD1
AGGGTGVEQY,TRBV10-3,TRBD1
ASSQTQRDRGGSPLH,TRBV4-2,TRBD1
ASSQAALGPTEAF,TRBV14,-
ASSSGDGDTGELF,TRBV5-4,-
ASTYFGQHTEAF,TRBV19,-
ASSSGQGVNGYT,TRBV7-2,TRBD1
ASSDAGRGNQPQH,TRBV2,-
ASSNTAGYNEQF,TRBV4-3,-
ASNRRGGVNQPQH,TRBV5-6,-
ASSFGQGETQY,TRBV9,TRBD1
ASSITATVYNEQF,TRBV19,-
ASSEALRRNTEAF,TRBV6-1,-
ASSLLDRGRDCEQF,TRBV13,-
ASSAGHRGSYGYT,TRBV5-1,-
AISEPKEGRYGYT,TRBV10-3,-
ASSEVGQGSDTQY,TRBV6-4,TRBD1
ASRGDRGWYGYT,TRBV28,TRBD1
ASSLARDTQY,TRBV7-2,-
ASSLGPGGELF,TRBV7-6,TRBD1
ASSMRQLLYGYT,TRBV19,-
ASSYVQGDTEAF,TRBV6-6,-
ASSQGTTGARETQY,TRBV4-3,TRBD1
ASSLARGTGGGYT,TRBV11-2,-
ASSYDRNTEAF,TRBV5-6,-
ASSPSRDRVTNTGELF,TRBV7-2,TRBD1
ASTQGQVYGYT,TRBV6-5,-
ASSQEPWGYGNQPQH,TRBV4-3,-
ASGTGGRTTEAF,TRBV6-6,TRBD1
ASSPSTDTQY,TRBV27,-
ASSSPGQGVADTQY,TRBV7-9,TRBD1
ASSLVIYEQY,TRBV7-2,-
ASSTGHEAF,TRBV5-1,-
ASSLGFSGANVLT,TRBV7-3,-
ASSHPNEKLF,TRBV6-6,-
ASSVEARWRVTGELF,TRBV9,-
ASSWGVTQF,TRBV5-1,-
ASSEIPAGVFGELF,TRBV6-1,TRBD2
ASSPLSQMGYGYT,TRBV7-9,-
AWSGLTGLAKTYEQY,TRBV30,TRBD2
ASSLSTSGKISNEQF,TRBV5-6,TRBD2
ASSLARQANTEAF,TRBV5-1,-
ASSFQQGSNQPQH,TRBV27,TRBD1
ASSLGQGVNVLT,TRBV7-2,TRBD1
AIRRRAGVYEQY,TRBV10-3,TRBD2
ASRWDGMNTEAF,TRBV27,-
ASSIFRDSEFYEQY,TRBV19,-
ATGGSGETQY,TRBV10-3,-
ASSLEIKVYEQY,TRBV11-2,-
ASSHGQGAGGYT,TRBV28,TRBD1
ASTQRTGAQPQH,TRBV2,TRBD1
ASRYSGTGNQETQY,TRBV2,TRBD1